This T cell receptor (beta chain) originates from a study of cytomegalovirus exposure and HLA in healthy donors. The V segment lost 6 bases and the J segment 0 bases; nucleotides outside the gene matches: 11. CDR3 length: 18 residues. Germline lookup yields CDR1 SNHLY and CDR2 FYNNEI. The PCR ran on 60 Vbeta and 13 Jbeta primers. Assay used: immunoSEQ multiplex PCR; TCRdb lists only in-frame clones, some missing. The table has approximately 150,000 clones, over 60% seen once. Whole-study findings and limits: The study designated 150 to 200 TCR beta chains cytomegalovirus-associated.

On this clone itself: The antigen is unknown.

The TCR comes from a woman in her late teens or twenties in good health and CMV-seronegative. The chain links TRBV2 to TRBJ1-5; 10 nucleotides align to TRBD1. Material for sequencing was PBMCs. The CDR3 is CASRETGQGRSSNQPQHF. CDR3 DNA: TGTGCCAGCAGGGAAACGGGACAGGGGCGAAGTAGCAATCAGCCCCAGCATTTT.